The rows below give T cell receptor beta chains drawn from one sample of a study of CD8+CD57+ T cells in acquired aplastic anemia. One entry per CDR3 protein, called by TCRdb with MiXCR from the reads. The sample yields more than 150,000 distinct CDR3 sequences, 46% seen once. Input material: sorted CD4+, CD8+, or CD8+CD57+ T cells (not recorded which) from PBMCs. These receptors were taken from a human donor in good health. Both conserved end residues are part of each CDR3. D genes are given only for firm matches. Clone size appears in some rows only: once, few, many, or a class for an expanded clone.

abundance: many
j_gene: TRBJ2-5
v_gene: TRBV24-1
d_gene: TRBD1
CDR3nt: TGTGCCACCAGCGAGACAGGGGGAGAGACCCAGTACTTC
CDR3aa: CATSETGGETQYF

abundance: many
j_gene: TRBJ2-7
v_gene: TRBV12-3/TRBV12-4
d_gene: TRBD2
CDR3nt: TGTGCCAGCAGTTTACGCGGGAGAGGGTACGAGCAGTACTTC
CDR3aa: CASSLRGRGYEQYF

abundance: -
j_gene: TRBJ2-1
v_gene: TRBV7-3
d_gene: TRBD1
CDR3nt: TGTGCCAGCAGCGGACAGGGGAACAATGAGCAGTTCTTC
CDR3aa: CASSGQGNNEQFF

abundance: many
j_gene: TRBJ1-3
v_gene: TRBV9
d_gene: -
CDR3nt: TGTGCCAGCAGCGTAGACGGGAACACCATATATTTT
CDR3aa: CASSVDGNTIYF

abundance: -
j_gene: TRBJ2-7
v_gene: TRBV19
d_gene: -
CDR3nt: TGTGCCAGTAGCACAGGGCCTAGCTCCTACGAGCAGTACTTC
CDR3aa: CASSTGPSSYEQYF

abundance: -
j_gene: TRBJ2-7
v_gene: TRBV9
d_gene: -
CDR3nt: TGTGCCAGCAGCGTAGACGGGAATCCCTACGAGCAGTACTTC
CDR3aa: CASSVDGNPYEQYF

abundance: -
j_gene: TRBJ1-2
v_gene: TRBV7-9
d_gene: -
CDR3nt: TGTGCCAGCAGCGCCGGGAACTATGGCTACACCTTC
CDR3aa: CASSAGNYGYTF

abundance: -
j_gene: TRBJ2-3
v_gene: TRBV11-2
d_gene: -
CDR3nt: TGTGCCAGCAGCTTATTCCCGCGCGGGGCAGATACGCAGTATTTT
CDR3aa: CASSLFPRGADTQYF

abundance: -
j_gene: TRBJ2-3
v_gene: TRBV15
d_gene: TRBD2
CDR3nt: TGTGCCACCAGCAGGAGGACTAGCGGCACAGATACGCAGTATTTT
CDR3aa: CATSRRTSGTDTQYF

abundance: -
j_gene: TRBJ1-6
v_gene: TRBV5-5
d_gene: -
CDR3nt: TGTGCCAGCAGCTTCCGGCCCTTCAGTAATCAACCCCTCCACTTT
CDR3aa: CASSFRPFSNQPLHF

abundance: -
j_gene: TRBJ2-5
v_gene: TRBV10-3
d_gene: TRBD1
CDR3nt: TGTGCCATCAGCCCGCCGGACAGGGGTGTAGGATCAGAGACCCAGTACTTC
CDR3aa: CAISPPDRGVGSETQYF

abundance: many
j_gene: TRBJ2-7
v_gene: TRBV27
d_gene: -
CDR3nt: TGTGCCAGCAGTAGAGCTTCAAATCCTTCCTACGAGCAGTACTTC
CDR3aa: CASSRASNPSYEQYF

abundance: many
j_gene: TRBJ1-6
v_gene: TRBV7-2
d_gene: -
CDR3nt: TGTGCCAGCAGCCCCATGATCGGACCCCTCCACTTT
CDR3aa: CASSPMIGPLHF

abundance: many
j_gene: TRBJ2-7
v_gene: TRBV20-1
d_gene: -
CDR3nt: TGCAGTGCCCAGAGAGGTAGCCAAAGCTCCTACGAGCAGTACTTC
CDR3aa: CSAQRGSQSSYEQYF

abundance: -
j_gene: TRBJ2-6
v_gene: TRBV29-1
d_gene: TRBD2
CDR3nt: TGCAGCGTGGGACTAGCTGCTGGGGCCAACGTCCTGACTTTC
CDR3aa: CSVGLAAGANVLTF

abundance: -
j_gene: TRBJ2-1
v_gene: TRBV24-1
d_gene: -
CDR3nt: TGTGCCACCAGTGACCCAGGACTCCCGGGGAATGAGCAGTTCTTC
CDR3aa: CATSDPGLPGNEQFF

abundance: -
j_gene: TRBJ1-2
v_gene: TRBV4-1
d_gene: -
CDR3nt: TGCGCCAGCAGCCACCCCTTGAGGCAGGAGGCGTATGGCTACACCTTC
CDR3aa: CASSHPLRQEAYGYTF

abundance: -
j_gene: TRBJ2-7
v_gene: TRBV19
d_gene: -
CDR3nt: TGTGCCAGTAGCCAAACCTCCTCCTACGAGCAGTACTTC
CDR3aa: CASSQTSSYEQYF

abundance: few
j_gene: TRBJ2-3
v_gene: TRBV28
d_gene: -
CDR3nt: TGTGCCAGCAGCCCTCCTCCGAGGGCAGGAACAGATACGCAGTATTTT
CDR3aa: CASSPPPRAGTDTQYF

abundance: -
j_gene: TRBJ1-1
v_gene: TRBV11-1
d_gene: -
CDR3nt: TGTGCCAGCAGCTTCCTACTAACCAGGGTTAAGGGCACTGAAGCTTTCTTT
CDR3aa: CASSFLLTRVKGTEAFF

abundance: -
j_gene: TRBJ1-6
v_gene: TRBV10-1
d_gene: -
CDR3nt: TGCGCCGCCCTTGGGGGGCGGGGCATCGTCTCACCCCTCCACTTT
CDR3aa: CAALGGRGIVSPLHF

abundance: -
j_gene: TRBJ2-1
v_gene: TRBV20-1
d_gene: TRBD2
CDR3nt: TGCAGTGCTAGACGTGCGGGGGAATACAATGAGCAGTTCTTC
CDR3aa: CSARRAGEYNEQFF

abundance: -
j_gene: TRBJ1-3
v_gene: TRBV15
d_gene: -
CDR3nt: TGTGCCACCAGCAGAACACGGGGCCTAAGCTCTGGAAACACCATATATTTT
CDR3aa: CATSRTRGLSSGNTIYF

abundance: -
j_gene: TRBJ1-4
v_gene: TRBV7-6
d_gene: -
CDR3nt: TGTGCCAGCAGCTTAGCAGAGGGTGCGGAACTGTTTTTT
CDR3aa: CASSLAEGAELFF

abundance: -
j_gene: TRBJ1-1
v_gene: TRBV2
d_gene: -
CDR3nt: TGTGCCAGCAGCCTCACCGGAGCTTTCTTT
CDR3aa: CASSLTGAFF

abundance: many
j_gene: TRBJ2-7
v_gene: TRBV7-2
d_gene: -
CDR3nt: TGTGCCAGCAGCCAAAAGTCAGGGAGCTCCTACGAGCAGTACTTC
CDR3aa: CASSQKSGSSYEQYF